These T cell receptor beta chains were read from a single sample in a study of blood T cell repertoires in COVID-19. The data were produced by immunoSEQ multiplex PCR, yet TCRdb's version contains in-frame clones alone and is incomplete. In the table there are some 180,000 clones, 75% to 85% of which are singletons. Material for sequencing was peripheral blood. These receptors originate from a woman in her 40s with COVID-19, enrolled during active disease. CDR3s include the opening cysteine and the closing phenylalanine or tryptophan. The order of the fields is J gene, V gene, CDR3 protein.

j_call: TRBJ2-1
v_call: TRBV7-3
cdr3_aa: CASSLRGDRVRLNNEQFF

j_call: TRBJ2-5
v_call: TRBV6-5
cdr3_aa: CASSYRGPGETQYF

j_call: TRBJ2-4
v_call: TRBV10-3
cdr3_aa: CAISESSLLAKNIQYF

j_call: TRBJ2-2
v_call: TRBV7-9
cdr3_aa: CASSFSRNTGELFF

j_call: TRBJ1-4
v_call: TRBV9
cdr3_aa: CASSVVVGPNEKLFF

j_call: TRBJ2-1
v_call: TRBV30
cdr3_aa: CAWTLFGVYNEQFF

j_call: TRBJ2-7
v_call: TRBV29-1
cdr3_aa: CSVARQDYEQYF

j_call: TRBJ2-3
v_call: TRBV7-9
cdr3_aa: CASSYRQGLTDTQYF

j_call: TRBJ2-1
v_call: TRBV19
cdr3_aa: CASSIWRGSSYNEQFF

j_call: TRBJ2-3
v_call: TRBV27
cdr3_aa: CATRGRIMADTQYF

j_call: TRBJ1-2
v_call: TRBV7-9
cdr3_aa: CASSLHGVSYGYTF

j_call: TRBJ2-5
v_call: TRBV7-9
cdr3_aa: CASSVYEDGTQYF

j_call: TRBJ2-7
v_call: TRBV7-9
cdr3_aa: CASSLEGTSGIPYEQYF

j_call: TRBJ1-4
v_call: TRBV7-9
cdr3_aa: CASSTSRGKEKLFF

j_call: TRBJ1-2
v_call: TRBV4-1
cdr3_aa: CASSLHSQGGYTF

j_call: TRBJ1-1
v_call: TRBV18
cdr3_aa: CASSPHPARDTEAFF

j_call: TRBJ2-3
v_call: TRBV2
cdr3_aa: CASTLAGTDTQYF